Listed below are T cell receptor beta chains from one sample, sequenced in a study of blood T cells in healthy people across ages. Each CDR3 protein is one row after TCRdb ran MiXCR on the 5' RACE reads. The data contain 650,000 to 1,000,000 distinct CDR3 sequences, about 46% of them singletons. The specimen sequenced was blood. The origin of the receptors is a man older than 75 in good health. The CDR3 runs from the conserved cysteine through the conserved F or W. The order of the fields is CDR3 DNA, CDR3 protein, J gene, clone size, V gene, D gene. A D gene is named only where the DNA matches it firmly. A clone size is listed for some rows: how often the clone was seen (once, few, many), or a class if it is expanded.

cdr3_nt: TGCAGCGTTGGAATGTCGGAAAGAAGGGGTGGCTACACCTTC
cdr3_aa: CSVGMSERRGGYTF
j_call: TRBJ1-2
clone_size: NA
v_call: TRBV29-1
d_call: NA

cdr3_nt: TGTGCCAGCAACACAAGGGGGAATCAAGAGACCCAGTACTTC
cdr3_aa: CASNTRGNQETQYF
j_call: TRBJ2-5
clone_size: few
v_call: TRBV28
d_call: NA

cdr3_nt: TGCGCCAGCAGCCCCCGGACGCCGGAGGGTACCTACAATGAGCAGTACTTC
cdr3_aa: CASSPRTPEGTYNEQYF
j_call: TRBJ2-5
clone_size: NA
v_call: TRBV5-1
d_call: NA

cdr3_nt: TGCAGTGCTCCAACACCGGGACTAGCGGACAATGAGCAGTACTTC
cdr3_aa: CSAPTPGLADNEQYF
j_call: TRBJ2-5
clone_size: once
v_call: TRBV20-1
d_call: TRBD2

cdr3_nt: TGTGCCAGCAGTCGGATCGTGGTTGGAGGAGAGGGAAACACCATATATTTT
cdr3_aa: CASSRIVVGGEGNTIYF
j_call: TRBJ1-3
clone_size: NA
v_call: TRBV12-3/TRBV12-4
d_call: NA

cdr3_nt: TGTGCCAGCAGCTCTACCAAGGGAACAGAGGAGCAGTACTTC
cdr3_aa: CASSSTKGTEEQYF
j_call: TRBJ2-7
clone_size: NA
v_call: TRBV7-2
d_call: NA

cdr3_nt: TGTGCCAGCCTGGAGGCTGGGGGTGAGCAGTTCTTC
cdr3_aa: CASLEAGGEQFF
j_call: TRBJ2-1
clone_size: few
v_call: TRBV28
d_call: NA

cdr3_nt: TGTGCCAGTAGTATTGCGGACAACAGTTACGAGCAGTACTTC
cdr3_aa: CASSIADNSYEQYF
j_call: TRBJ2-7
clone_size: NA
v_call: TRBV19
d_call: NA

cdr3_nt: TGTGCCAGCAGCCCGCCATCAGCGGGGGCTAGCACAGATACGCAGTATTTT
cdr3_aa: CASSPPSAGASTDTQYF
j_call: TRBJ2-3
clone_size: few
v_call: TRBV7-3
d_call: TRBD2

cdr3_nt: TGTGCCAGCAGTTTATCTCGGGGGGGCACCGAGCAGTACTTC
cdr3_aa: CASSLSRGGTEQYF
j_call: TRBJ2-7
clone_size: NA
v_call: TRBV27
d_call: TRBD2

cdr3_nt: TGTGCCACTACGACGGGCGGACAACAAGAGACCCAGTACTTC
cdr3_aa: CATTTGGQQETQYF
j_call: TRBJ2-5
clone_size: NA
v_call: TRBV6-1
d_call: NA

cdr3_nt: TGCGCCAGCAGCTTGGACGGGACCCTTTCGGCCAACACCATATATTTT
cdr3_aa: CASSLDGTLSANTIYF
j_call: TRBJ1-3
clone_size: NA
v_call: TRBV5-1
d_call: NA

cdr3_nt: TGTGCCAGCAGTTTCGCTAGCGGGACCAACAATGAGCAGTTCTTC
cdr3_aa: CASSFASGTNNEQFF
j_call: TRBJ2-1
clone_size: NA
v_call: TRBV27
d_call: TRBD2

cdr3_nt: TGTGCCAGCATTCCGTCTGGGACTCTCGGTGAGCAGTTCTTC
cdr3_aa: CASIPSGTLGEQFF
j_call: TRBJ2-1
clone_size: NA
v_call: TRBV11-2
d_call: NA

cdr3_nt: TGCGCCAGCAGCCAAGATGACTCCCTGTACGAGCAGTTCTTC
cdr3_aa: CASSQDDSLYEQFF
j_call: TRBJ2-1
clone_size: NA
v_call: TRBV4-1
d_call: NA

cdr3_nt: TGTGCCAGCAGCCCCTCGGGAGGGGATACGCAGTATTTT
cdr3_aa: CASSPSGGDTQYF
j_call: TRBJ2-3
clone_size: few
v_call: TRBV7-3
d_call: TRBD2

cdr3_nt: TGTGCCATCACCGAGGGACAGGGGAGGTACTATGGCTACACCTTC
cdr3_aa: CAITEGQGRYYGYTF
j_call: TRBJ1-2
clone_size: few
v_call: TRBV10-3
d_call: TRBD1

cdr3_nt: TGTGCCAGCAGTCGGACAGCGGGGCGATCCGGGGAGCTGTTTTTT
cdr3_aa: CASSRTAGRSGELFF
j_call: TRBJ2-2
clone_size: NA
v_call: TRBV12-3/TRBV12-4
d_call: NA

cdr3_nt: TGTGCCAGCTCACCACCAGACAGGGTAACTTACGAGCAGTACTTC
cdr3_aa: CASSPPDRVTYEQYF
j_call: TRBJ2-7
clone_size: NA
v_call: TRBV18
d_call: TRBD1

cdr3_nt: TGTGCCAGCAGCCCCTCTAGCGGGAGGTTGAATGAGCAGTTCTTC
cdr3_aa: CASSPSSGRLNEQFF
j_call: TRBJ2-1
clone_size: NA
v_call: TRBV12-3/TRBV12-4
d_call: TRBD2

cdr3_nt: TGTGCCAGCAGCTTTATGACGACAATTAATTCTGAAGCTTTCTTT
cdr3_aa: CASSFMTTINSEAFF
j_call: TRBJ1-1
clone_size: NA
v_call: TRBV5-4
d_call: NA

cdr3_nt: TGCAGTGCTAGTCATACAGGGGTCAGCCCCTACGAGCAGTACTTC
cdr3_aa: CSASHTGVSPYEQYF
j_call: TRBJ2-7
clone_size: few
v_call: TRBV20-1
d_call: TRBD1

cdr3_nt: TGCGCCAGCAGCCTCATGTTGAATAGTCGGGAGCAGTACTTC
cdr3_aa: CASSLMLNSREQYF
j_call: TRBJ2-7
clone_size: few
v_call: TRBV4-3
d_call: NA

cdr3_nt: TGTGCCAGCAGCCAGACTAGCGGGAGGGTGAGCATTCAGTACTTC
cdr3_aa: CASSQTSGRVSIQYF
j_call: TRBJ2-4
clone_size: NA
v_call: TRBV7-9
d_call: TRBD2

cdr3_nt: TGCAGCGTTGACGCGACAGGTCAAGAGACCCAGTACTTC
cdr3_aa: CSVDATGQETQYF
j_call: TRBJ2-5
clone_size: many
v_call: TRBV29-1
d_call: NA

cdr3_nt: TGCGCCAGCAGCTTCCCGGGACAGCGTGCCTACAATGAGCAGTTCTTC
cdr3_aa: CASSFPGQRAYNEQFF
j_call: TRBJ2-1
clone_size: NA
v_call: TRBV5-1
d_call: TRBD1

cdr3_nt: TGTGCCAGCAGCTTGGAGCGGGATTACAATGAGCAGTTCTTC
cdr3_aa: CASSLERDYNEQFF
j_call: TRBJ2-1
clone_size: NA
v_call: TRBV7-2
d_call: TRBD2

cdr3_nt: TGTGCCATCGGGTCCCCCGGGGAGACCCAGTACTTC
cdr3_aa: CAIGSPGETQYF
j_call: TRBJ2-5
clone_size: few
v_call: TRBV10-3
d_call: NA

cdr3_nt: TGTGCCAGCAGCAAACCCAGACAGGAGAACACCGGGGAGCTGTTTTTT
cdr3_aa: CASSKPRQENTGELFF
j_call: TRBJ2-2
clone_size: many
v_call: TRBV7-6
d_call: NA

cdr3_nt: TGTGCCAGCAGTTTTGGGGGGAGTGATAACGAGCAGTACTTC
cdr3_aa: CASSFGGSDNEQYF
j_call: TRBJ2-7
clone_size: NA
v_call: TRBV28
d_call: NA

cdr3_nt: TGTGCCAGCAGCTTAGATAGGCTAGCGGGAAGCACAGATACGCAGTATTTT
cdr3_aa: CASSLDRLAGSTDTQYF
j_call: TRBJ2-3
clone_size: NA
v_call: TRBV7-2
d_call: TRBD2

cdr3_nt: TGTGCCAGCAGTTTAAGTAAAGGGGGCGTTGCGGAGACCCAGTACTTC
cdr3_aa: CASSLSKGGVAETQYF
j_call: TRBJ2-5
clone_size: NA
v_call: TRBV12-3/TRBV12-4
d_call: TRBD1

cdr3_nt: TGTGCCAGCAGTTTAGGAGGTCAGCGTGAAGCTTTCTTT
cdr3_aa: CASSLGGQREAFF
j_call: TRBJ1-1
clone_size: many
v_call: TRBV12-3/TRBV12-4
d_call: NA

cdr3_nt: TGTGCCAGCTCACCACCGTCAGGGGGTACCGGCAATGAGCAGTTCTTC
cdr3_aa: CASSPPSGGTGNEQFF
j_call: TRBJ2-1
clone_size: NA
v_call: TRBV18
d_call: TRBD1

cdr3_nt: TGTGCCAGCAGTTACCCCGGGACGGCCAAAACAGATACGCAGTATTTT
cdr3_aa: CASSYPGTAKTDTQYF
j_call: TRBJ2-3
clone_size: NA
v_call: TRBV6-2/TRBV6-3
d_call: NA

cdr3_nt: TGTGCCATCAGTGTGGGGGAGGATCGGAACTATGGCTACACCTTC
cdr3_aa: CAISVGEDRNYGYTF
j_call: TRBJ1-2
clone_size: few
v_call: TRBV10-3
d_call: NA

cdr3_nt: TGCGCCAGCAGCTTGGGACGAGACAGGGTGGAAGAGACCCAGTACTTC
cdr3_aa: CASSLGRDRVEETQYF
j_call: TRBJ2-5
clone_size: NA
v_call: TRBV5-1
d_call: TRBD1

cdr3_nt: TGTGCCAGCAGTCCCAATGACAGGGCCGGAGCTTTCTTT
cdr3_aa: CASSPNDRAGAFF
j_call: TRBJ1-1
clone_size: once
v_call: TRBV12-3/TRBV12-4
d_call: TRBD1

cdr3_nt: TGTGCCAGCAGCCAAGGGGCTAGCGCGGGCAATGAGCAGTTCTTC
cdr3_aa: CASSQGASAGNEQFF
j_call: TRBJ2-1
clone_size: few
v_call: TRBV3-1
d_call: NA

cdr3_nt: TGTGCCAGCAGCTTGGCCGGGAGGGGGAGCGACAATGAGCAGTTCTTC
cdr3_aa: CASSLAGRGSDNEQFF
j_call: TRBJ2-1
clone_size: NA
v_call: TRBV5-8
d_call: TRBD2

cdr3_nt: TGTGCCAGCAGCCAAGCGTTGGCAGGGACTACACCCCTCCACTTT
cdr3_aa: CASSQALAGTTPLHF
j_call: TRBJ1-6
clone_size: NA
v_call: TRBV3-1
d_call: NA

cdr3_nt: TGTGCCAGTAGTATCTATGGCGGGAGGGCTAATGAGCAGTTCTTC
cdr3_aa: CASSIYGGRANEQFF
j_call: TRBJ2-1
clone_size: NA
v_call: TRBV19
d_call: TRBD2

cdr3_nt: TGTGCCAGCAGTGAGGTTTCCCGGGAGACCCAGTACTTC
cdr3_aa: CASSEVSRETQYF
j_call: TRBJ2-5
clone_size: few
v_call: TRBV27
d_call: NA

cdr3_nt: TGTGCCAGCAGTTTCGACCCTTCGTCACCTGAAGCTTTCTTT
cdr3_aa: CASSFDPSSPEAFF
j_call: TRBJ1-1
clone_size: few
v_call: TRBV6-6
d_call: NA

cdr3_nt: TGTGCCAGCAGTTACGGACAGGGGCTCATCGAGCAGTACTTC
cdr3_aa: CASSYGQGLIEQYF
j_call: TRBJ2-7
clone_size: NA
v_call: TRBV6-2/TRBV6-3
d_call: TRBD1

cdr3_nt: TGTGCCAGCAGCCATCGGCGGGAGTCAACCAAAAACATTCAGTACTTC
cdr3_aa: CASSHRRESTKNIQYF
j_call: TRBJ2-4
clone_size: few
v_call: TRBV3-1
d_call: TRBD2

cdr3_nt: TGTGCCAGCAGCCTAGATCCTAGCGGGCCGCAAAATGAGCAGTTCTTC
cdr3_aa: CASSLDPSGPQNEQFF
j_call: TRBJ2-1
clone_size: NA
v_call: TRBV7-3
d_call: TRBD2

cdr3_nt: TGCGCCAGCAGCTTGGCCCCCGGATTAGAAGAGACCCAGTACTTC
cdr3_aa: CASSLAPGLEETQYF
j_call: TRBJ2-5
clone_size: NA
v_call: TRBV5-1
d_call: NA

cdr3_nt: TGTGCCAGCAGCCGAGGACCCCCGGGACAGGGGGGCAATGAGCAGTACTTC
cdr3_aa: CASSRGPPGQGGNEQYF
j_call: TRBJ2-7
clone_size: once
v_call: TRBV4-2
d_call: TRBD1

cdr3_nt: TGCAGTGCTAGACCCGTCAGGCACAGTCGGGATTCACCCCTCCACTTT
cdr3_aa: CSARPVRHSRDSPLHF
j_call: TRBJ1-6
clone_size: NA
v_call: TRBV20-1
d_call: NA

cdr3_nt: TGCGCCAGCAGCATACCCGGACAGGGGGTTAACAATGAGCAGTTCTTC
cdr3_aa: CASSIPGQGVNNEQFF
j_call: TRBJ2-1
clone_size: few
v_call: TRBV5-1
d_call: TRBD1

cdr3_nt: TGCAGCGTTATAGCGGTGTACAATGAGCAGTACTTC
cdr3_aa: CSVIAVYNEQYF
j_call: TRBJ2-7
clone_size: few
v_call: TRBV29-1
d_call: NA

cdr3_nt: TGCAGCGTCCTGACTAGCGGGAGCGGGTACGAGCAGTACTTC
cdr3_aa: CSVLTSGSGYEQYF
j_call: TRBJ2-7
clone_size: NA
v_call: TRBV29-1
d_call: TRBD2

cdr3_nt: TGTGCCAGCAGTGCCATAGGTGTTGAGCAGTTCTTC
cdr3_aa: CASSAIGVEQFF
j_call: TRBJ2-1
clone_size: once
v_call: TRBV6-6
d_call: NA

cdr3_nt: TGTGCCAGCAGCGTCCCTGGCGTAGCGGAGGACTCTGGGGCCAACGTCCTGACTTTC
cdr3_aa: CASSVPGVAEDSGANVLTF
j_call: TRBJ2-6
clone_size: NA
v_call: TRBV9
d_call: NA

cdr3_nt: TGTGCCAGCAGTGTACTCCAGGGTGAGGAGACCCAGTACTTC
cdr3_aa: CASSVLQGEETQYF
j_call: TRBJ2-5
clone_size: NA
v_call: TRBV28
d_call: NA

cdr3_nt: TGTGCCAGCAACCAAGAAGCTAGCGGAAACTACAATGAGCAGTTCTTC
cdr3_aa: CASNQEASGNYNEQFF
j_call: TRBJ2-1
clone_size: NA
v_call: TRBV4-2
d_call: TRBD2

cdr3_nt: TGTGCCAGCAGCCCGACTAGCGGGGGGGGAGACGAAGAGACCCAGTACTTC
cdr3_aa: CASSPTSGGGDEETQYF
j_call: TRBJ2-5
clone_size: NA
v_call: TRBV6-1
d_call: TRBD2

cdr3_nt: TGTGCCACCAGTGACCGACGCAGACTAGCGAGAGGGAACAATGAGCAGTTCTTC
cdr3_aa: CATSDRRRLARGNNEQFF
j_call: TRBJ2-1
clone_size: NA
v_call: TRBV24-1
d_call: TRBD2